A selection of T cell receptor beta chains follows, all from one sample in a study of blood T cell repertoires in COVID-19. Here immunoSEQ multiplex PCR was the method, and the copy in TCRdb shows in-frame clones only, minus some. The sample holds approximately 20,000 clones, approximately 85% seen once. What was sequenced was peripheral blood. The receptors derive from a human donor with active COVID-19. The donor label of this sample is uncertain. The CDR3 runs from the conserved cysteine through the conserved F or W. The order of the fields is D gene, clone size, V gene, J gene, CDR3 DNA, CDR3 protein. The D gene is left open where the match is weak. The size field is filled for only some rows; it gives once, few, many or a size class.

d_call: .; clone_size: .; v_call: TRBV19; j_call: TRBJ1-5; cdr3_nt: TGTGCCAGTAGTAGAGGAAGGTTTTACGGATCTCAGAGGTCTCAGCCCCAGCATTTT; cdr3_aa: CASSRGRFYGSQRSQPQHF
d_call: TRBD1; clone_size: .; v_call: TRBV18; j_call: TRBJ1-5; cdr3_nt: TGTGCCAGCTCACTGACAGGGGAAAATCAGCCCCAGCATTTT; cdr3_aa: CASSLTGENQPQHF
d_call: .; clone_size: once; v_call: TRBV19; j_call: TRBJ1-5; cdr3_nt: TGTGCCAGCCAAACAGGGATTCAGCCCCAGCATTTT; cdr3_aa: CASQTGIQPQHF
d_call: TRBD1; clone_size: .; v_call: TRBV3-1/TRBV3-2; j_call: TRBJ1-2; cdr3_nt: TGTGCCAGCAGCCAAAGGACAGGGGGCCTTGGCTACACCTTC; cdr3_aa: CASSQRTGGLGYTF
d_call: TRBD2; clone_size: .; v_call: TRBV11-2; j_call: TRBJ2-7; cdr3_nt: TGTGCCAGCAGCTTCGAACCTAGCGGGGACTACGAGCAGTACTTC; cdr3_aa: CASSFEPSGDYEQYF
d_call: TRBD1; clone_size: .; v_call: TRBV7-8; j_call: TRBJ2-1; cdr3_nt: TGTGCCAGCAGCCTTGGAGGAGGACAGGGGAAGAATGAGCAGTTCTTC; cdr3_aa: CASSLGGGQGKNEQFF
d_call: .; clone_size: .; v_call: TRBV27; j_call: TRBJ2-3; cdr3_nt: TGTGCCGGACCGGGGGATGGCACGGATACGCAGTATTTT; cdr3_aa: CAGPGDGTDTQYF
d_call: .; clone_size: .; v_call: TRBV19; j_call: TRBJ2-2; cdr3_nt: TGTGCCAGTAGTCCCAGCAGGGCGGACACCGGGGAGCTGTTTTTT; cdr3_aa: CASSPSRADTGELFF
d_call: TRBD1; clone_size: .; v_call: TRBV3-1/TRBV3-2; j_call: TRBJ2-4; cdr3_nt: TGTGCCAGCAGCCAGCTGACAGGGGGCACCAAAAACATTCAGTACTTC; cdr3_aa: CASSQLTGGTKNIQYF
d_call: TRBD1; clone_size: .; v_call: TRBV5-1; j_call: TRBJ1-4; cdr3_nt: TGCGCCAGCAGCCCCCTAAGCGACAGGGACGGAAAACTGTTTTTT; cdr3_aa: CASSPLSDRDGKLFF
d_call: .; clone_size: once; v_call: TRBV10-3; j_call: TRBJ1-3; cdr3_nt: TGTGCCATCGGTTTAGCGGGTGCAGGAAACACCATATATTTT; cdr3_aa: CAIGLAGAGNTIYF
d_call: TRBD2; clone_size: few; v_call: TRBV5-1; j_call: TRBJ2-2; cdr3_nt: TGCGCCAGCAGCCCCCGAGGAGCGGGGGATGTCGGGGAGCTGTTTTTT; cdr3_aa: CASSPRGAGDVGELFF
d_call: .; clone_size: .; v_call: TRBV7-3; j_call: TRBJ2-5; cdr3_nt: TGTGCCAGCAGCTCCCTCCGGGAGGAGACCCAGTACTTC; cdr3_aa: CASSSLREETQYF
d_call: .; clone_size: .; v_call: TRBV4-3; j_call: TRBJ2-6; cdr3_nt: TGCGCCAGCAGCCAAGAAACAGCAAGCTCTGGGGCCAACGTCCTGACTTTC; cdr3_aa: CASSQETASSGANVLTF
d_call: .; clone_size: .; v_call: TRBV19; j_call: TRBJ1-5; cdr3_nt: TGTGCCAGTAGTCTACGCAATCAGCCCCAGCATTTT; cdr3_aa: CASSLRNQPQHF
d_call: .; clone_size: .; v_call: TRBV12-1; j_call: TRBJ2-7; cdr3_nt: TGTGCCAGCAGCCTGAGATTTCTGGGACAGGGGTCTCACGAGCAGTACTTC; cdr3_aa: CASSLRFLGQGSHEQYF
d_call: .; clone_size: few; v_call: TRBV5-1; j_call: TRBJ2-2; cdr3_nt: TGCGCCAGCAGCCTCGGACAGGGAGGGGCCGGGGAGCTGTTTTTT; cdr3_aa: CASSLGQGGAGELFF
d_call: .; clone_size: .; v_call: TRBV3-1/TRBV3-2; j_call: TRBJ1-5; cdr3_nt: TGTGCCAGCAGCACCGGGCAGGGTGGCCAGCCCCAGCATTTT; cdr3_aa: CASSTGQGGQPQHF
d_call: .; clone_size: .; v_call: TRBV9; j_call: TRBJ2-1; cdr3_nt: TGTGCCAGCAGCAGAGATGGTGAGCAGTTCTTC; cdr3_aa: CASSRDGEQFF
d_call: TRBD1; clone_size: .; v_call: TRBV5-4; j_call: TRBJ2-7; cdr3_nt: TGTGCCAGCAGCTCAAAACCTGACGGGACAGCCTACTTC; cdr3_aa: CASSSKPDGTAYF
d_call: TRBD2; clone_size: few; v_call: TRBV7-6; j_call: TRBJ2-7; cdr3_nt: TGTGCCAGCAGCGCTGGTGCGGGACTAGGGGGGTACGAGCAGTACTTC; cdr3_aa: CASSAGAGLGGYEQYF
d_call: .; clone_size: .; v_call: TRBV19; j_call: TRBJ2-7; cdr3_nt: TGTGCCAGTAGTATAGTAAGCGGCTCCTACGAGCAGTACTTC; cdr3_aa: CASSIVSGSYEQYF
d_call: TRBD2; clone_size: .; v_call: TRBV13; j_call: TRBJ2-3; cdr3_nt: TGTGCCAGCAGCTCTCGCACGGGACTAGAACTCGGGTATACGCAGTATTTT; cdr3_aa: CASSSRTGLELGYTQYF
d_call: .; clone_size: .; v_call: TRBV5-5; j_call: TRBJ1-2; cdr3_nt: TGTGCCAGCAGGGACCGGGACACCTCTAACTATGGCTACACCTTC; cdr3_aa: CASRDRDTSNYGYTF
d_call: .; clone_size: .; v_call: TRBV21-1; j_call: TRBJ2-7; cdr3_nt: TGTGCCAGCAGCAAAGACCGGGACTGGAAGTACTTC; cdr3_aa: CASSKDRDWKYF
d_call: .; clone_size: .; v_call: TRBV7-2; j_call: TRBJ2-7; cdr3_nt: TGTGCCAGCAGCTTAGCCAGGGAGGCGTTCGAGCAGTACTTC; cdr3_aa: CASSLAREAFEQYF
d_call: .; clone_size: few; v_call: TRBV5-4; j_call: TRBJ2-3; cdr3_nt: TGTGCCAGCAGCCAATCTCCGGGGACTAGCACAGATACGCAGTATTTT; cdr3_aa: CASSQSPGTSTDTQYF
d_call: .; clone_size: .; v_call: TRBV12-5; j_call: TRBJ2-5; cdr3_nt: TGTGCTAGTGGTCTTTTTTCAGAGACCCAGTACTTC; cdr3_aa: CASGLFSETQYF
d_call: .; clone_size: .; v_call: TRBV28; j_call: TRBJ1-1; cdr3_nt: TGTGCCAGCAGTTTAGGCAGGGAAGACACTGAAGCTTTCTTT; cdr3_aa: CASSLGREDTEAFF
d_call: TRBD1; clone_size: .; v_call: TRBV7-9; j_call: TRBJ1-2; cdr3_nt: TGTGCCAGCGGACAGGGGCCGTATGGCTACACCTTC; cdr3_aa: CASGQGPYGYTF
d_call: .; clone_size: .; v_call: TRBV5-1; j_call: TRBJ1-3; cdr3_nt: TGCGCCAGCAGCTTGGGTCGCGCTGGAAACACCATATATTTT; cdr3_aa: CASSLGRAGNTIYF
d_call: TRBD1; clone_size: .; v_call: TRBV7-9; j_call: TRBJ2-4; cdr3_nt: TGTGCCAGCAGCTTAGGGACAGGGGGCGCAAACATTCAGTACTTC; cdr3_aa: CASSLGTGGANIQYF
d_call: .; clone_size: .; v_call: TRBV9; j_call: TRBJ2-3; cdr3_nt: TGTGCCAGCAGCGTAGCCCCGGGGGCAGATACGCAGTATTTT; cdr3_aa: CASSVAPGADTQYF
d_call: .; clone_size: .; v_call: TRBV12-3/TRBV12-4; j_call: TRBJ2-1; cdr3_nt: TGTGCCAGCAGGATGGGCAGGGATGATGAGCAGTTCTTC; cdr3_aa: CASRMGRDDEQFF
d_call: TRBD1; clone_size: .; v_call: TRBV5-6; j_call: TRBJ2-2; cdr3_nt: TGTGCCAGCAGCTTCCGGACAGGGGAAACCGGGGAGCTGTTTTTT; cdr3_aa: CASSFRTGETGELFF
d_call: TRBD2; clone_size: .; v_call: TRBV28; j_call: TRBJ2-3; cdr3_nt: TGTGCCAGCAGTCCGGGGGGGTGGGATACGCAGTATTTT; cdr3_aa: CASSPGGWDTQYF
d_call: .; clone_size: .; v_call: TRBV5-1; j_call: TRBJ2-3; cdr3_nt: TGCGCCAGCAGCCCTGCGGGCCGGGTAACAGATACGCAGTATTTT; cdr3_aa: CASSPAGRVTDTQYF
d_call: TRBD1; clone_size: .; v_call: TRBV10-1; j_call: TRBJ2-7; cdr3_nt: TGCGCCAGCAGTGACAGCCGGGACAGGGGTTACGAGCAGTACTTC; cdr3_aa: CASSDSRDRGYEQYF
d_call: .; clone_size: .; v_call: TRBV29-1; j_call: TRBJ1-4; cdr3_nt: TGCAGCGTTGAAACTGCAACTAATGAAAAACTGTTTTTT; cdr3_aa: CSVETATNEKLFF
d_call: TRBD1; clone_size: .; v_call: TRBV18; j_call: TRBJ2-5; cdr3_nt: TGTGCCAGCTCACCACCGGTACAGGGGGTCGGGGAGACCCAGTACTTC; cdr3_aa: CASSPPVQGVGETQYF
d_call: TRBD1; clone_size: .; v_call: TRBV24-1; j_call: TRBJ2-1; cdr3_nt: TGTGCCACCAGTGACCCGGGACAGGGATACAATGAGCAGTTCTTC; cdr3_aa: CATSDPGQGYNEQFF
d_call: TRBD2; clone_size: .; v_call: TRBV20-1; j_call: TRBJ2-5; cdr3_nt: TGCAGTGCGGGGGGGGAGACCCAGTACTTC; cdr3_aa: CSAGGETQYF
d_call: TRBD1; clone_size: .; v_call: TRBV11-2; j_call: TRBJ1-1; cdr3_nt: TGTGCCAGCAGCTTAACCGGGACAGGGGCTGCTGAAGCTTTCTTT; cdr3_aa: CASSLTGTGAAEAFF
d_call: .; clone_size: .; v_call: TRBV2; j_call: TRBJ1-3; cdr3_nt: TGTGCCAGCAGTGAAAGGGCGGGGGACACCATATATTTT; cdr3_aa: CASSERAGDTIYF
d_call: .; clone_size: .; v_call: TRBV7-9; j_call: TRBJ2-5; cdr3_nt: TGTGCCAGCAGCTCCGCAGGGCGGGGTGAGACCCAGTACTTC; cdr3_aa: CASSSAGRGETQYF
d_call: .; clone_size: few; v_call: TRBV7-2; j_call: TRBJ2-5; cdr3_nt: TGTGCCAGCAGCTTCAACTCAGAGACCCAGTACTTC; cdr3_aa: CASSFNSETQYF
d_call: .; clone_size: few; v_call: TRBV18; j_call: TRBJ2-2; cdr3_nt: TGTGCCAGCTCATTACGCTATTCCGGGGAGCTGTTTTTT; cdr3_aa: CASSLRYSGELFF
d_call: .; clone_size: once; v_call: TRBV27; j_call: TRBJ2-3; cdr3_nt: TGTGCCAGCAGTTCACCCCGAGCAGATACGCAGTATTTT; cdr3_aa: CASSSPRADTQYF
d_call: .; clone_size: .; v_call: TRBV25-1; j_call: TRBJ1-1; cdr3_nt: TGTGCCAGCAGTGAATCTACTTTCAACACTGAAGCTTTCTTT; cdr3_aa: CASSESTFNTEAFF
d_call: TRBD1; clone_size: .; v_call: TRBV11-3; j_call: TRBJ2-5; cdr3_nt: TGTGCCAGCAGCTCGGGACAGTTCAGACTCCAAGAGACCCAGTACTTC; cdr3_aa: CASSSGQFRLQETQYF
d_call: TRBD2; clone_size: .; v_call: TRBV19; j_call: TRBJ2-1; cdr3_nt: TGTGCCAGTAGCCCTACGGGGGGGGTCAATGAGCAGTTCTTC; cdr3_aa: CASSPTGGVNEQFF
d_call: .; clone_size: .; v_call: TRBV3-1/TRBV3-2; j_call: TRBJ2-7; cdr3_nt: TGTGCCAGCAGCCAGGGACTTAGGCCCTACGAGCAGTACTTC; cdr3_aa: CASSQGLRPYEQYF
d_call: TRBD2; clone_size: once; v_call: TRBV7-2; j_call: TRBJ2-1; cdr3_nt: TGTGCCAGCAGCTTAGAGCGGGGACTAGCGGGGGGCAATGAGCAGTTCTTC; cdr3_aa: CASSLERGLAGGNEQFF
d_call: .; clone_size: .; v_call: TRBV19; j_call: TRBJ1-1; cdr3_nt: TGTGCCAGTAGTAGCGAGTTATCAGCTTTCTTT; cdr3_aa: CASSSELSAFF